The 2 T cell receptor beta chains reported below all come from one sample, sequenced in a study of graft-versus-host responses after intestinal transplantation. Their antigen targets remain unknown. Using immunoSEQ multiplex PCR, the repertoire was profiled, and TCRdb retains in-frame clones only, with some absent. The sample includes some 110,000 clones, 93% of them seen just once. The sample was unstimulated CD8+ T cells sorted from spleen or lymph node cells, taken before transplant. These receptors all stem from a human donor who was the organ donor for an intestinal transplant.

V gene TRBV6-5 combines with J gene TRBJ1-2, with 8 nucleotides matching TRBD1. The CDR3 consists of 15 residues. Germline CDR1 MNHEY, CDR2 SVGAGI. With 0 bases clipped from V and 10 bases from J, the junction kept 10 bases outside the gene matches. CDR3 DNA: TGTGCCAGCAGTTACTCAGCGGGACAGGTGAAGTTCTACACCTTC. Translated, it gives CASSYSAGQVKFYTF.

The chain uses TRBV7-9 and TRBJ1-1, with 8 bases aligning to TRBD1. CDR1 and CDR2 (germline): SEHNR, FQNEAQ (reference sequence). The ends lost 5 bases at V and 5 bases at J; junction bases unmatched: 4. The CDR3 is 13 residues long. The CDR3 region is CASSTGQGTEAFF. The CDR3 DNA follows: TGTGCCAGCAGCACCGGACAGGGTACTGAAGCTTTCTTT.